The entry below gives a single T cell receptor (beta chain) sequence along with its context. This specimen comes from a study of T cells after yellow fever vaccination. TCRdb ran MiXCR on the 5' RACE reads and lists one entry per CDR3 protein. The sample has about 130,000 distinct CDR3 sequences; 7.5% to 10% are singletons. Sequenced material: CD8+ T cells sorted from PBMCs, taken on the day of the yellow fever booster vaccination. The source of this sequence is a man aged 18 to 35 who received the YFV17D yellow fever vaccine.

The CDR3 sequence: CASSSEDKQFF. In DNA form, the CDR3 reads TGTGCCAGCAGCTCGGAGGACAAGCAGTTCTTC. The J gene is TRBJ2-1, the V gene TRBV7-9; D may match TRBD1 or TRBD2 (5 bases each). The CDR3 has 11 residues. Germline assignment: CDR1 SEHNR and CDR2 FQNEAQ (reference sequence). Trimming removed 4 bases at V and 11 bases at J, with 9 bases between.